Each of the 30 T cell receptor beta chains below was sequenced from the same sample in a study of blood T cell repertoires in COVID-19. Clones were sequenced by immunoSEQ multiplex PCR, and TCRdb holds only the in-frame ones, with some missing. The table records about 86,000 clones, approximately 80% of them present only once. The material sequenced was peripheral blood. The receptors here all came from a man in his fifties or sixties with acute or convalescent COVID-19.

The chain joins TRBV5-1 to TRBJ2-3; D possibly corresponds to TRBD1 (6 bases). Trimming removed 4 bases from V and 0 bases from J, with 12 bases in between. The CDR3 is 15 residues long. Germline-derived CDR1 and CDR2 are SGHRS and YFSETQ. The CDR3 reads CASSGTGSSTDTQYF. The CDR3 nucleotides read TGCGCCAGCAGCGGTACAGGGAGTAGCACAGATACGCAGTATTTT.

This clone was recorded only once. V is TRBV25-1 and J is TRBJ2-7; 9 bases are shared with TRBD1. J lost 3 bases, V lost 1 base, and 4 bases had no gene match. The length of the CDR3 is 15 residues. Looked up from germline, CDR1 is MGHDK and CDR2 is SYGVNS. The CDR3 region has the DNA TGTGCCAGCAGTGAATTAGGACAGGGGAACTACGAGCAGTACTTC. Residues: CASSELGQGNYEQYF.

This chain connects TRBV15 to TRBJ1-1; 7 nucleotides line up with TRBD1. CDR3 length: 15 residues. Germline assignment: CDR1 LNHNV and CDR2 YYDKDF (reference sequence). V gave up 3 bases and J gave up 5 bases; unmatched junction bases: 9. DNA of the CDR3: TGTGCCACCAGCAGGGACAGGACGAGAGGGACTGAAGCTTTCTTT. Translation gives CATSRDRTRGTEAFF.

The rearrangement links TRBV29-1 to TRBJ2-1; D ambiguous. Deletions cut 2 bases from V and 3 bases from J, with 5 bases between. This CDR3 comprises 12 residues. The germline gives CDR1 SQVTM, CDR2 ANQGSEA. The CDR3 is CSVETSYNEQFF. CDR3 sequence (DNA): TGCAGCGTTGAAACGAGCTACAATGAGCAGTTCTTC.

Here the CDR3 reads CASSHQVMNTEAFF. In DNA, the CDR3 is TGCGCCAGCAGCCATCAGGTCATGAACACTGAAGCTTTCTTT. The genes are TRBV4-3 and TRBJ1-1; D is unclear. Germline V gene sequence: CDR1 LGHNA, CDR2 YSLEER. Trimming removed 3 bases at V and 0 bases at J, with 8 bases between. CDR3 size: 14 residues.

The chain employs TRBV4-3 and TRBJ1-4; the D is unclear. Germline CDR1 and CDR2: LGHNA and YSLEER. This CDR3 contains 15 residues. Between the trimmed V and J ends, which lost 2 bases and 0 bases, there was a span of 7 bases. The CDR3 protein is CASSQSYSTNEKLFF. The CDR3 region has the DNA TGCGCCAGCAGCCAATCTTATTCAACTAATGAAAAACTGTTTTTT.

The rearrangement links TRBV21-1 to TRBJ2-7; TRBD2 reflects the table's D call only, with no check against the DNA. TRBV21-1 is recorded as a pseudogene. There are 12 residues in the CDR3. The CDR3 DNA follows: TGTGCCAGCAGCAAAGGGAGCTACGAGCAGTACTTC. Amino acid sequence: CASSKGSYEQYF.

The genes are TRBV6-6 and TRBJ1-4; maybe TRBD1 (6 bases). V was shortened by 4 bases and J by 5 bases, with 14 bases between the two germline ends. This CDR3 comprises 15 residues. Per germline, CDR1 MNHNY and CDR2 SVGAGI (reference sequence). CDR3 sequence (DNA): TGTGCCAGCAGTTCGGTACAGGGCGGGAATGAAAAACTGTTTTTT. This translates into CASSSVQGGNEKLFF.

Comments on this clone: This specimen includes other DNA sequences encoding the same CDR3. The V call is TRBV29-1, the J call TRBJ2-7; 7 bases are a match to TRBD2. This CDR3 has 12 residues. CDR1 SQVTM and CDR2 ANQGSEA come from the germline V gene. V trimming: 0 bases; J trimming: 4 bases; junction bases outside the gene matches: 0. As DNA, the CDR3 is TGCAGCGTTGAAGAGGGAGGGTACGAGCAGTACTTC. The encoded protein is CSVEEGGYEQYF.

The rearrangement links TRBV6-5 to TRBJ1-1, with TRBD1 as a possible D gene (6 bases). Trimming pared 6 bases from V and 4 bases from J, leaving 15 bases between. The CDR3 spans 14 residues. The V gene's germline CDR1 is MNHEY and CDR2 SVGAGI. The CDR3 nucleotides read TGTGCCAGCAGCCCCAGGGGCGCGGGCACTGAAGCTTTCTTT. Its protein is CASSPRGAGTEAFF.

This chain joins TRBV7-3 and TRBJ2-1; D may be TRBD2 (5 bases). The CDR3 has 13 amino acids. CDR1 and CDR2 (germline): SGHTA, FQGTGA. V was clipped by 4 bases and J by 9 bases, with 13 bases between them. The CDR3 DNA is TGTGCCAGCAGCTCCACGGTAGGAGGTGAGCAGTTCTTC. It encodes CASSSTVGGEQFF.

This sequence joins TRBV7-8 and TRBJ1-4; D unresolved. Trimming took off 3 bases at V and 0 bases at J, with 20 bases between the two ends. CDR1 and CDR2 from the germline V gene are SGHVS and FQNEAQ. The length of the CDR3 is 19 residues. The CDR3 DNA follows: TGTGCCAGCAGCTTCTGGACCGGGGTCTCACCTGCAACTAATGAAAAACTGTTTTTT. This translates into CASSFWTGVSPATNEKLFF.

The chain joins TRBV29-1 to TRBJ2-7, with a possible D match to TRBD1 (5 bases). Trimming stripped 6 bases from V and 0 bases from J, with 6 bases between. CDR3 length equals 11 residues. Germline loops: CDR1 SQVTM, CDR2 ANQGSEA. This CDR3 reads CSVDISYEQYF. DNA for the CDR3: TGCAGCGTGGACATCTCCTACGAGCAGTACTTC.

This clone appeared once. The chain has TRBV28 and TRBJ2-7; 8 bases are a match to TRBD2. The trim removed 0 bases at V and 2 bases at J, leaving 3 bases unmatched. Per the germline V gene, CDR1 is MDHEN and CDR2 is SYDVKM. CDR3 size: 15 residues. CDR3 DNA sequence: TGTGCCAGCAGTTTATGGGGCGGGGGGACCTACGAGCAGTACTTC. Protein sequence: CASSLWGGGTYEQYF.

This clone was found once. CDR3 sequence (DNA): TGTGCCAGCTCCCGAGGGCCTACGAGCACAGATACGCAGTATTTT. This sequence encodes CASSRGPTSTDTQYF. This chain links TRBV6-5 with TRBJ2-3, with D perhaps TRBD2 (5 bases). The V and J ends lost 8 bases and 0 bases respectively, with 15 bases between them. The CDR3 totals 15 residues. Per germline, CDR1 MNHEY and CDR2 SVGAGI.

The chain links TRBV5-6 to TRBJ1-4; D call uncertain. CDR3 length equals 14 residues. The V end lost 3 bases, the J end lost 8 bases, and 14 bases lay between the germline ends. The germline gives CDR1 SGHDT, CDR2 YYEEEE. In DNA, the CDR3 is TGTGCCAGCAGCTCAACTAGCGTCCGCGAAAAACTGTTTTTT. This translates into CASSSTSVREKLFF. The entire variable domain, with the rest obtained from reference TRBV5-6 and TRBJ1-4, is as follows: DAGVTQSPTHLIKTRGQQVTLRCSPKSGHDTVSWYQQALGQGPQFIFQYYEEEERQRGNFPDRFSGHQFPNYSSELNVNALLLGDSALYLCASSSTSVREKLFFGSGTQLSVL.

The chain combines TRBV29-1 with TRBJ1-1, with a weak D call TRBD1 (5 bases). This CDR3 spans 15 amino acids. Per the germline V gene, CDR1 is SQVTM and CDR2 is ANQGSEA. V was pared by 4 bases and J by 0 bases, with 15 bases between. The CDR3 nucleotides are TGCAGCGTTGGTTTTCGACGGGACTTGAACACTGAAGCTTTCTTT. It specifies CSVGFRRDLNTEAFF.

The rearrangement uses TRBV5-1 and TRBJ2-1; 14 bases align to TRBD2. Per the germline V gene, CDR1 is SGHRS and CDR2 is YFSETQ. With 4 bases clipped from V and 10 bases from J, the junction kept 7 bases outside the gene matches. This CDR3 has 15 amino acids. The CDR3 loop reads CASSPTSGRAGEQFF. CDR3 in DNA: TGCGCCAGCAGCCCGACTAGCGGGAGGGCCGGGGAGCAGTTCTTC.

The chain links TRBV5-4 to TRBJ2-1, with a tentative D call TRBD2 (5 bases). Germline V CDR1 and CDR2: SGHNT, YYREEE (reference sequence). V shed 5 bases and J shed 4 bases, with 10 bases lying between them. CDR3 length: 13 amino acids. CDR3 sequence: CASRHERYNEQFF. CDR3 bases: TGTGCCAGCAGACACGAGCGGTACAATGAGCAGTTCTTC. Drawing the rest from reference TRBV5-4 and TRBJ2-1, the complete variable domain is ETGVTQSPTHLIKTRGQQVTLRCSSQSGHNTVSWYQQALGQGPQFIFQYYREEENGRGNFPPRFSGLQFPNYSSELNVNALELDDSALYLCASRHERYNEQFFGPGTRLTVL.

The chain combines TRBV7-2 with TRBJ2-5; 8 bases match TRBD2. In germline, CDR1 is SGHTA, CDR2 FQGNSA. The CDR3 covers 15 residues. J gave up 4 bases and V 7 bases, and 11 bases lay outside the gene matches. The CDR3 sequence is CASTRGHAGGETQYF. CDR3 nucleotide sequence: TGTGCCAGCACCAGGGGACACGCGGGGGGAGAGACCCAGTACTTC.

This clone has only one observation. The chain joins TRBV2 to TRBJ2-3; D perhaps matches TRBD1 (6 bases). The length of the CDR3 is 15 residues. V shed 6 bases and J shed 4 bases, with 17 bases lying between them. The germline V gene has CDR1 SNHLY and CDR2 FYNNEI. DNA for the CDR3: TGTGCCAGCAGAGAGACACCAGGGGACCCAGATACGCAGTATTTT. Its translation is CASRETPGDPDTQYF.

This chain links TRBV14 with TRBJ1-2; TRBD1 agrees at 7 bases. CDR3 length: 13 residues. Germline CDR1 is SGHDN and CDR2 is FVKESK. V was clipped by 4 bases and J by 4 bases; unmatched bases: 3. CDR3 nucleotide sequence: TGTGCCAGCAGCCCCGACAGGGCCTATGGCTACACCTTC. This translates into CASSPDRAYGYTF. Together with reference TRBV14 and TRBJ1-2, the CDR3 gives the full variable domain: EAGVTQFPSHSVIEKGQTVTLRCDPISGHDNLYWYRRVMGKEIKFLLHFVKESKQDESGMPNNRFLAERTGGTYSTLKVQPAELEDSGVYFCASSPDRAYGYTFGSGTRLTVV.

This clone appeared once. This chain joins TRBV19 and TRBJ2-3; possibly TRBD1 for D (5 bases). The CDR3 totals 14 residues. The germline V gene has CDR1 LNHDA and CDR2 SQIVND (reference sequence). V shed 3 bases and J shed 2 bases, with 9 bases lying between them. The CDR3 sequence is CASSMPRDTDTQYF. The CDR3 DNA sequence: TGTGCCAGTAGTATGCCCAGGGACACAGATACGCAGTATTTT.

This chain joins TRBV30 and TRBJ2-1; maybe TRBD2 (5 bases). Germline V gene lookup returns CDR1 GTSNPN and CDR2 SVGIG (reference sequence). The CDR3 is 14 residues long. V lost 2 bases, J lost 4 bases, and 12 bases lay in between. CDR3 DNA: TGTGCCTGGAGTCCAGCGGCGTCGTACAATGAGCAGTTCTTC. Residues: CAWSPAASYNEQFF.

V and J are TRBV5-1 and TRBJ1-1; D not resolved. The CDR3 loop spans 15 amino acids. Between the trimmed V and J ends, which lost 1 base and 0 bases, there was a span of 10 bases. CDR1 is SGHRS, CDR2 YFSETQ, per germline. The CDR3 DNA sequence: TGCGCCAGCAGCTTGACAGCTCTAATGAACACTGAAGCTTTCTTT. Protein product: CASSLTALMNTEAFF.

This sequence joins TRBV6-1 and TRBJ2-7, with D possibly TRBD1 on 5 matching bases. This CDR3 contains 14 residues. From germline, CDR1 is MNHNS and CDR2 SASEGT. The V and J ends lost 2 bases and 3 bases respectively, with 11 bases between them. This CDR3 reads CASSELDTGYEQYF. The CDR3 nucleotides read TGTGCCAGCAGTGAATTGGACACTGGCTACGAGCAGTACTTC.

The chain has TRBV2 and TRBJ2-3; 7 bases agree with TRBD1. CDR1 is SNHLY and CDR2 is FYNNEI in the germline V gene. The CDR3 contains 15 residues. The V gene end was trimmed by 6 bases and the J gene end by 2 bases; junction bases not matched to a gene: 8. The CDR3 bases are TGTGCCAGCAGGGAGCCGGGACAGCCCACAGATACGCAGTATTTT. This sequence encodes CASREPGQPTDTQYF.

The genes are TRBV6-5 and TRBJ1-1; tentative D call: TRBD1 (5 bases). The CDR3 length is 15 residues. Germline V CDR1 and CDR2: MNHEY, SVGAGI. The ends were cut back, 0 bases at V and 3 bases at J, with 11 bases in the middle. The CDR3 region is CASSYSWRGDTEAFF. DNA of the CDR3: TGTGCCAGCAGTTACTCGTGGAGGGGTGACACTGAAGCTTTCTTT.

The rearrangement links TRBV18 to TRBJ2-7, with D unclear. The CDR3 is 13 amino acids. The germline V and J ends were trimmed by 4 bases and 2 bases, with 9 bases remaining between them. CDR1 and CDR2 (germline): KGHSH, LQKENI. The CDR3 DNA reads as TGTGCCAGCTCACTCAGTCAGACCTACGAGCAGTACTTC. It codes for CASSLSQTYEQYF.

The chain combines TRBV25-1 with TRBJ2-3, with 8 bases matching TRBD2. Trimming removed 8 bases from V and 0 bases from J; junction bases left unmatched: 7. Germline V gives CDR1 MGHDK, CDR2 SYGVNS. CDR3 length equals 15 residues. CDR3 in DNA: TGTGCCAGCGTCCAAGCGGGGGCTAGCACAGATACGCAGTATTTT. It specifies CASVQAGASTDTQYF. Complete variable domain (other parts from reference TRBV25-1 and TRBJ2-3): EADIYQTPRYLVIGTGKKITLECSQTMGHDKMYWYQQDPGMELHLIHYSYGVNSTEKGDLSSESTVSRIRTEHFPLTLESARPSHTSQYLCASVQAGASTDTQYFGPGTRLTVL.